This is a list of T cell receptor beta chains from one sample in a study of patients and donors after allogeneic stem cell transplantation. TCRdb fed the RT-PCR reads into MiXCR, producing one record per CDR3 protein. The sample contains some 11,000 distinct CDR3 sequences, roughly a quarter of which appear only once. Input material: blood, either unsorted or a sorted T cell fraction (not recorded which). These receptors all stem from a human donor who was either an allogeneic HSCT recipient or a stem cell or donor lymphocyte infusion donor (not recorded which). It is not recorded whose cells these are; they may come from a transplant donor. CDR3s include the opening cysteine and the closing phenylalanine or tryptophan. The order of the fields is D gene, J gene, clone size, V gene, CDR3 DNA, CDR3 protein. The D gene is left open where the match is weak. Only some rows state a clone size, as once, few, many or a class for expanded clones.

d_call: .; j_call: TRBJ2-1; clone_size: .; v_call: TRBV24-1; cdr3_nt: TGTGCCACCAGTGATGGGAATTACAATGAGCAGTTCTTC; cdr3_aa: CATSDGNYNEQFF
d_call: .; j_call: TRBJ1-5; clone_size: many; v_call: TRBV30; cdr3_nt: TGTGCCTGGAGTCCTGTGGGAAGCAATCAGCCCCAGCATTTT; cdr3_aa: CAWSPVGSNQPQHF
d_call: TRBD2; j_call: TRBJ2-1; clone_size: .; v_call: TRBV19; cdr3_nt: TGTGCCAGTAGGTTCACTAGCGGGAGTTTCTCCTACAATGAGCAGTTCTTC; cdr3_aa: CASRFTSGSFSYNEQFF
d_call: TRBD1; j_call: TRBJ1-6; clone_size: .; v_call: TRBV30; cdr3_nt: TGTGCCTGGAGCCTCCTCGGGACAGCGAATTCACCCCTCCACTTT; cdr3_aa: CAWSLLGTANSPLHF
d_call: .; j_call: TRBJ1-4; clone_size: .; v_call: TRBV5-1; cdr3_nt: TGCGCCAGCAGCTTTCGCACTAATGAAAAACTGTTTTTT; cdr3_aa: CASSFRTNEKLFF
d_call: TRBD2; j_call: TRBJ2-3; clone_size: few; v_call: TRBV5-1; cdr3_nt: TGCGCCAGCCGACGAAGGCACCTAGCGGAGTCAGATACGCAGTATTTT; cdr3_aa: CASRRRHLAESDTQYF
d_call: TRBD1; j_call: TRBJ1-2; clone_size: .; v_call: TRBV7-8; cdr3_nt: TGTGCCAGCAGCTTCAGAGGGGGACAGGCGCCAATCGGGGTTGGCTACACCTTC; cdr3_aa: CASSFRGGQAPIGVGYTF
d_call: .; j_call: TRBJ1-2; clone_size: few; v_call: TRBV7-8; cdr3_nt: TGTGCCAGCAGCCGTTCGAGGACAACCCTGGGTGGCTACACCTTC; cdr3_aa: CASSRSRTTLGGYTF
d_call: .; j_call: TRBJ2-2; clone_size: few; v_call: TRBV5-5; cdr3_nt: TGTGCCAGCAGCTTGGCTTGGGGGGAGCTGTTTTTT; cdr3_aa: CASSLAWGELFF
d_call: .; j_call: TRBJ2-5; clone_size: .; v_call: TRBV9; cdr3_nt: TGTGCCAGCAGCGGCGGAACCTACCAAGAGACCCAGTACTTC; cdr3_aa: CASSGGTYQETQYF
d_call: TRBD2; j_call: TRBJ2-7; clone_size: .; v_call: TRBV30; cdr3_nt: TGTGCCTGGACGCCCGGGGGGTACGAGCAGTACTTC; cdr3_aa: CAWTPGGYEQYF
d_call: .; j_call: TRBJ1-5; clone_size: many; v_call: TRBV5-8; cdr3_nt: TGTGCCAGCAGCTCCCGGGGGATGGGCAATCAGCCCCAGCATTTT; cdr3_aa: CASSSRGMGNQPQHF
d_call: .; j_call: TRBJ1-1; clone_size: few; v_call: TRBV6-2/TRBV6-3; cdr3_nt: TGTGCCAGCAGAATAGACAGTACGAACACTGAAGCTTTCTTT; cdr3_aa: CASRIDSTNTEAFF
d_call: .; j_call: TRBJ1-1; clone_size: .; v_call: TRBV12-3/TRBV12-4; cdr3_nt: TGTGCCAGCAGCCCGCTCAGGGTTTCTGAAGCTTTCTTT; cdr3_aa: CASSPLRVSEAFF
d_call: TRBD1; j_call: TRBJ1-1; clone_size: .; v_call: TRBV5-1; cdr3_nt: TGCGCCAGCAGCTTGGAGGGGGCGAGGAACACTGAAGCTTTCTTT; cdr3_aa: CASSLEGARNTEAFF
d_call: .; j_call: TRBJ1-6; clone_size: many; v_call: TRBV28; cdr3_nt: TGTGCCAGCAGTTTACTCGGTCCGGGTAATTCACCCCTCCACTTT; cdr3_aa: CASSLLGPGNSPLHF
d_call: .; j_call: TRBJ1-5; clone_size: few; v_call: TRBV4-1; cdr3_nt: TGCGCCAGCAGCCCCCCCCACAGGGACATCCAACTGTATCAGCCCCAGCATTTT; cdr3_aa: CASSPPHRDIQLYQPQHF
d_call: .; j_call: TRBJ1-2; clone_size: medium-sized; v_call: TRBV7-9; cdr3_nt: TGTGCCAGCAGCTTAGTCCCCGCCATCACCTATGGCTACACCTTC; cdr3_aa: CASSLVPAITYGYTF
d_call: TRBD1; j_call: TRBJ1-1; clone_size: many; v_call: TRBV12-3/TRBV12-4; cdr3_nt: TGTGCCAGCAGTTTAGGACAGGGCCTTTTAATGAACACTGAAGCTTTCTTT; cdr3_aa: CASSLGQGLLMNTEAFF
d_call: .; j_call: TRBJ2-5; clone_size: medium-sized; v_call: TRBV10-3; cdr3_nt: TGTGCCACAGGAGCTACCCAAGAGACCCAGTACTTC; cdr3_aa: CATGATQETQYF
d_call: TRBD2; j_call: TRBJ2-1; clone_size: .; v_call: TRBV9; cdr3_nt: TGTGCCAGCAGCGTAGAACTAGCGATTTACAATGAGCAGTTCTTC; cdr3_aa: CASSVELAIYNEQFF
d_call: .; j_call: TRBJ1-5; clone_size: .; v_call: TRBV7-2; cdr3_nt: TGTGCCAGCAGCTTTTCAGCGAGGAATCAGCCCCAGCATTTT; cdr3_aa: CASSFSARNQPQHF
d_call: .; j_call: TRBJ1-2; clone_size: .; v_call: TRBV4-1; cdr3_nt: TGCGCCAGCAGCCAAGGACCAGAAGGGAACTATGGCTACACCTTC; cdr3_aa: CASSQGPEGNYGYTF
d_call: .; j_call: TRBJ1-5; clone_size: few; v_call: TRBV30; cdr3_nt: TGTGCCTGGAGTGGCAGGGTCAATCAGCCCCAGCATTTT; cdr3_aa: CAWSGRVNQPQHF
d_call: TRBD1; j_call: TRBJ1-6; clone_size: few; v_call: TRBV4-2; cdr3_nt: TGTGCCAGCAGCTTACGGACAGGGGATTCACCCCTCCACTTT; cdr3_aa: CASSLRTGDSPLHF
d_call: TRBD1; j_call: TRBJ1-1; clone_size: .; v_call: TRBV30; cdr3_nt: TGTGCCTGGAGTGTGACAGGGCTACCCGTTGAAGCTTTCTTT; cdr3_aa: CAWSVTGLPVEAFF
d_call: .; j_call: TRBJ2-3; clone_size: .; v_call: TRBV20-1; cdr3_nt: TGCAGTGCTTCTGCGGATACGCAGTATTTT; cdr3_aa: CSASADTQYF
d_call: .; j_call: TRBJ1-1; clone_size: .; v_call: TRBV7-2; cdr3_nt: TGTGCCAGCAGCCCCCGGGGCCACATGAACACTGAAGCTTTCTTT; cdr3_aa: CASSPRGHMNTEAFF
d_call: .; j_call: TRBJ2-2; clone_size: .; v_call: TRBV12-3/TRBV12-4; cdr3_nt: TGTGCCAGCAGTTTGTCGGGCGGCGGGGAGCTGTTTTTT; cdr3_aa: CASSLSGGGELFF
d_call: .; j_call: TRBJ1-1; clone_size: many; v_call: TRBV12-3/TRBV12-4; cdr3_nt: TGTGCCAGCACCCTGGGGCAACCGAACACTGAAGCTTTCTTT; cdr3_aa: CASTLGQPNTEAFF
d_call: .; j_call: TRBJ2-7; clone_size: .; v_call: TRBV7-9; cdr3_nt: TGTGCCAGCAGCTGGGGGCCCACCTACGAGCAGTACTTC; cdr3_aa: CASSWGPTYEQYF
d_call: .; j_call: TRBJ1-5; clone_size: few; v_call: TRBV3-1; cdr3_nt: TGTGCCAGCAGCCAAACAGGTTCGGGCAATCAGCCCCAGCATTTT; cdr3_aa: CASSQTGSGNQPQHF
d_call: .; j_call: TRBJ2-7; clone_size: .; v_call: TRBV18; cdr3_nt: TGTGCCAGCTCACCGCTGAGGGAGCAGTACTTC; cdr3_aa: CASSPLREQYF
d_call: .; j_call: TRBJ1-2; clone_size: many; v_call: TRBV7-2; cdr3_nt: TGTGCCAGCAGCAAACAGGGAAATGGCTACACCTTC; cdr3_aa: CASSKQGNGYTF
d_call: .; j_call: TRBJ2-1; clone_size: .; v_call: TRBV20-1; cdr3_nt: TGCAGTGCTATGTATTCCTACAATGAGCAGTTCTTC; cdr3_aa: CSAMYSYNEQFF
d_call: .; j_call: TRBJ1-4; clone_size: .; v_call: TRBV25-1; cdr3_nt: TGTGCCAGCACTGAAGGAAGGTTCGAAAAACTGTTTTTT; cdr3_aa: CASTEGRFEKLFF
d_call: TRBD2; j_call: TRBJ2-5; clone_size: .; v_call: TRBV7-6; cdr3_nt: TGTGCCAGCAGCTTACGGACTAGCCAAGAGACCCAGTACTTC; cdr3_aa: CASSLRTSQETQYF
d_call: .; j_call: TRBJ1-3; clone_size: .; v_call: TRBV7-2; cdr3_nt: TGTGCCAGCAGCTTAGAGGCGGGGGCTGGAAACACCATATATTTT; cdr3_aa: CASSLEAGAGNTIYF
d_call: TRBD2; j_call: TRBJ2-7; clone_size: few; v_call: TRBV5-1; cdr3_nt: TGCGCCAGCAGCTTGGGAGCGGGAGCCTACGAGCAGTACTTC; cdr3_aa: CASSLGAGAYEQYF
d_call: .; j_call: TRBJ2-1; clone_size: .; v_call: TRBV20-1; cdr3_nt: TGCAGTGCTAGAGATATAGCTGGCTCCTACAATGAGCAGTTCTTC; cdr3_aa: CSARDIAGSYNEQFF
d_call: .; j_call: TRBJ2-3; clone_size: few; v_call: TRBV9; cdr3_nt: TGTGCCAGCGGAGGGGCCGCTGGCACAGATACGCAGTATTTT; cdr3_aa: CASGGAAGTDTQYF
d_call: .; j_call: TRBJ1-1; clone_size: many; v_call: TRBV20-1; cdr3_nt: TGCAGTGCTACGGATATGAACACTGAAGCTTTCTTT; cdr3_aa: CSATDMNTEAFF
d_call: .; j_call: TRBJ2-2; clone_size: .; v_call: TRBV20-1; cdr3_nt: TGCAGTGCCCTGGGACATCTCGGGGAGCTGTTTTTT; cdr3_aa: CSALGHLGELFF
d_call: .; j_call: TRBJ1-2; clone_size: .; v_call: TRBV28; cdr3_nt: TGTGCCAGCAGTTCGACGGTCTATGGCTACACCTTC; cdr3_aa: CASSSTVYGYTF
d_call: TRBD1; j_call: TRBJ1-1; clone_size: .; v_call: TRBV20-1; cdr3_nt: TGCAGTGCTAGTGGGACAGGGATTACTGAAGCTTTCTTT; cdr3_aa: CSASGTGITEAFF
d_call: .; j_call: TRBJ1-1; clone_size: few; v_call: TRBV12-3/TRBV12-4; cdr3_nt: TGTGCCAGCAGTAGGAGAGGACAGTTGAACACTGAAGCTTTCTTT; cdr3_aa: CASSRRGQLNTEAFF
d_call: TRBD1; j_call: TRBJ2-5; clone_size: .; v_call: TRBV7-6; cdr3_nt: TGTGCCAGCAGCTTAGTAGGGGGCAGCCAAGAGACCCAGTACTTC; cdr3_aa: CASSLVGGSQETQYF
d_call: .; j_call: TRBJ1-5; clone_size: medium-sized; v_call: TRBV12-3/TRBV12-4; cdr3_nt: TGTGCCAGCAGTTTAGTTGCGGGCCAGCCCCAGCATTTT; cdr3_aa: CASSLVAGQPQHF
d_call: TRBD1; j_call: TRBJ1-6; clone_size: medium-sized; v_call: TRBV28; cdr3_nt: TGTGCCAGCAGTTTTCCGACAGGGGCTAATTCACCCCTCCACTTT; cdr3_aa: CASSFPTGANSPLHF
d_call: .; j_call: TRBJ2-7; clone_size: .; v_call: TRBV5-1; cdr3_nt: TGCGCCAGCAGCTTGGGCGAACTCTACGAGCAGTACTTC; cdr3_aa: CASSLGELYEQYF
d_call: TRBD2; j_call: TRBJ2-4; clone_size: .; v_call: TRBV9; cdr3_nt: TGTGCCAGCAGCGTAGGACTAGCCGAAAACATTCAGTACTTC; cdr3_aa: CASSVGLAENIQYF
d_call: .; j_call: TRBJ2-1; clone_size: .; v_call: TRBV4-3; cdr3_nt: TGCGCCAGCAGCCAAGATCTTTCCCCCGACCACAATGAACAGTTCTTC; cdr3_aa: CASSQDLSPDHNEQFF
d_call: .; j_call: TRBJ1-1; clone_size: .; v_call: TRBV6-1; cdr3_nt: TGTGCCAGCAGTGAAGCATTTCACACTGAAGCTTTCTTT; cdr3_aa: CASSEAFHTEAFF